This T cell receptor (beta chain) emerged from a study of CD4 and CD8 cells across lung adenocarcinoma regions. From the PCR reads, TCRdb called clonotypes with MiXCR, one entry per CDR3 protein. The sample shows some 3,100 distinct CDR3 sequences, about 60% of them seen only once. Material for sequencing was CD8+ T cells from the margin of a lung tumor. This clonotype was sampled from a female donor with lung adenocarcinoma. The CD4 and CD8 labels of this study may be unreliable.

DNA of the CDR3: TGTGCCAGCAGCTTAGTGGGACTAGCGGGAGGCCAACACAATGAGCAGTTCTTC. This sequence encodes CASSLVGLAGGQHNEQFF. The V call is TRBV7-3, the J call TRBJ2-1, with 15 bases identical to TRBD2. This CDR3 has 18 residues. J lost 5 bases, V lost 2 bases, and 7 bases had no gene match. Germline V lookup: CDR1 SGHTA, CDR2 FQGTGA.